This TCR beta chain was retrieved from a study of radiotherapy plus CTLA-4 blockade in lung cancer. Study background: Disease control was seen in 31% of patients, objective responses in about 18%. Study-level points and caveats: Blood TCR clones of tumor origin expanded after radiotherapy plus ipilimumab.

Profiled with immunoSEQ multiplex PCR; TCRdb holds only in-frame clones, not every one. The sample includes approximately 77,000 clones, 60% to 85% seen only once; the top ten take about 20%. In this sample, this clone turned up once. Its antigen is unknown. The sequence derives from a human donor with non-small cell lung cancer whose response to radiotherapy plus ipilimumab could not be evaluated. Some clones in this sample may be carry-over from other donors' samples. The specimen comprised peripheral blood, sampled from a patient treated with radiotherapy plus ipilimumab.

CDR3 region: CASRGAQGYYGYTF. The CDR3 DNA sequence: TGTGCCAGCAGGGGTGCTCAGGGATACTATGGCTACACCTTC. The chain is built from TRBV6-5 and TRBJ1-2, with D perhaps TRBD1 (5 bases). Trimming stripped 6 bases from V and 3 bases from J, with 14 bases between. The CDR3 spans 14 residues. The germline gives CDR1 MNHEY, CDR2 SVGAGI.